These 16 T cell receptor beta chains came from one sample sequenced in a study of identical twins. TCRdb redid the calling of the 5' RACE reads with MiXCR, one entry per CDR3 protein. The sample contains 600,000 to 700,000 distinct CDR3 sequences, over 20% of which appear only once. This sample was also put to use in a study of T cells expressing NK-cell markers.

What was sequenced was PBMCs. The receptors here all came from a woman under 30 in good health.

V is TRBV9 and J is TRBJ2-2; no firm D call. Trimming took off 0 bases at V and 5 bases at J, with 11 bases between the two ends. CDR3 length: 15 residues. The V gene's germline CDR1 is SGDLS and CDR2 YYNGEE. The CDR3 DNA sequence: TGTGCCAGCAGCGTAGCTAGTCTCGGGACCGGGGAGCTGTTTTTT. As protein: CASSVASLGTGELFF.

This rearrangement joins TRBV3-1 to TRBJ2-1; a possible D gene is TRBD1 (5 bases). From germline, CDR1 is LGHDT and CDR2 YNNKEL (reference sequence). The germline V and J ends were trimmed by 2 bases and 5 bases, with 16 bases remaining between them. This CDR3 is built from 16 residues. CDR3 in DNA: TGTGCCAGCAGCCAACACTCGTTGGGGCCTAACAATGAGCAGTTCTTC. Translating it yields CASSQHSLGPNNEQFF.

The chain is built from TRBV7-9 and TRBJ2-3; 9 bases map to TRBD2. J gave up 6 bases and V 4 bases, and 14 bases lay outside the gene matches. The CDR3 is 17 residues long. Germline values: CDR1 SEHNR, CDR2 FQNEAQ (reference sequence). CDR3 sequence reads: CASSSPIAGVGPDTQYF. The CDR3 coding sequence is TGTGCCAGCAGCTCCCCCATAGCGGGAGTGGGGCCGGATACGCAGTATTTT.

This sequence joins TRBV6-1 and TRBJ1-5; no reliable D call. This CDR3 comprises 15 residues. Per germline, CDR1 MNHNS and CDR2 SASEGT. The V gene lost 2 bases and the J gene lost 2 bases, with 10 bases spanning the gap. The CDR3 loop reads CASSELLLGNQPQHF. The CDR3 DNA reads TGTGCCAGCAGTGAACTCTTGTTGGGCAATCAGCCCCAGCATTTT.

The V and J genes are TRBV5-5 and TRBJ2-2; TRBD2 matches 13 bases. This CDR3 is 17 amino acids long. Germline V gives CDR1 SGHKS, CDR2 YYEKEE (reference sequence). J gave up 2 bases and V 7 bases, and 8 bases lay outside the gene matches. The CDR3 sequence is CASLPGLAGTNTGELFF. CDR3 bases: TGTGCCAGCCTTCCGGGACTAGCGGGGACCAACACCGGGGAGCTGTTTTTT.

This clonotype was seen more than once but under ten times. V and J are TRBV7-8 and TRBJ2-3; the match to TRBD2 covers 9 bases. CDR1 is SGHVS and CDR2 is FQNEAQ in the germline V gene. CDR3 length: 17 residues. J was trimmed by 4 bases and V by 5 bases; bases with no gene match: 13. The CDR3 loop is CASSRSRAGGYSDTQYF. For the CDR3, the DNA is TGTGCCAGCAGCCGAAGCAGGGCGGGGGGGTATTCAGATACGCAGTATTTT.

This clonotype has a count of ten or more. J is TRBJ2-3 and V is TRBV7-2; D unclear. V was cut by 8 bases and J by 6 bases, with 12 bases left in between. This CDR3 region has 12 residues. The V gene's germline CDR1 is SGHTA and CDR2 FQGNSA. CDR3 sequence (DNA): TGTGCCAGCTCCCCCCAAAGGGATACGCAGTATTTT. This encodes CASSPQRDTQYF.

This clonotype turned up a few times. V gene TRBV7-9 combines with J gene TRBJ2-1; D unclear. This CDR3 contains 15 residues. Germline CDR1 reads SEHNR; CDR2 reads FQNEAQ (reference sequence). The V end lost 0 bases, the J end lost 3 bases, and 9 bases lay between the germline ends. The CDR3 loop is CASSLAGTHYNEQFF. CDR3 coding DNA: TGTGCCAGCAGCTTAGCGGGAACCCACTACAATGAGCAGTTCTTC.

The chain combines TRBV10-3 with TRBJ2-1; 9 bases are a match to TRBD1. The V and J ends lost 6 bases and 5 bases, in that order; junction bases with no gene match: 5. The CDR3 loop spans 14 amino acids. Germline CDR1 and CDR2: ENHRY and SYGVKD. In DNA, the CDR3 is TGTGCCATCAGCGGGACAGGGCGAAACAATGAGCAGTTCTTC. This gives the protein CAISGTGRNNEQFF.

The sample holds many counts of this clonotype. The J gene is TRBJ2-7, the V gene TRBV20-1; maybe TRBD1 (5 bases). CDR3 length: 12 residues. The germline V gene has CDR1 DFQATT and CDR2 SNEGSKA (reference sequence). Trimming took off 3 bases at V and 6 bases at J, with 12 bases between the two ends. The CDR3 DNA follows: TGCAGTGCTAGTGATGCAGGGCGCGAGCAGTACTTC. Translated: CSASDAGREQYF.

This clonotype was seen more than once but under ten times. This sequence joins TRBV11-3 and TRBJ2-1; D is uncertain. The ends were cut back, 3 bases at V and 9 bases at J, with 12 bases in the middle. Germline CDR1 reads SGHNT; CDR2 reads YENEEA. This CDR3 comprises 13 residues. The CDR3 sequence: CASSLDSETEQFF. The CDR3 nucleotides are TGTGCCAGCAGCTTGGATTCGGAGACTGAGCAGTTCTTC. The entire variable domain, with the rest obtained from reference TRBV11-3 and TRBJ2-1, is as follows: EAGVVQSPRYKIIEKKQPVAFWCNPISGHNTLYWYLQNLGQGPELLIRYENEEAVDDSQLPKDRFSAERLKGVDSTLKIQPAELGDSAVYLCASSLDSETEQFFGPGTRLTVL.

V is TRBV20-1 and J is TRBJ2-1, with TRBD2 matching 7 bases. The V gene's germline CDR1 is DFQATT and CDR2 SNEGSKA (reference sequence). J was trimmed by 5 bases and V by 2 bases; bases with no gene match: 9. The length of the CDR3 is 15 residues. The CDR3 DNA reads TGCAGTGCTAGAAGGCTAGCGGACTTCAACAATGAGCAGTTCTTC. Translation gives CSARRLADFNNEQFF.

This chain connects TRBV5-1 to TRBJ2-2; D is perhaps TRBD2 (6 bases). There are 15 residues in the CDR3. CDR1 and CDR2 (germline): SGHRS, YFSETQ. Trimming shortened V by 7 bases and J by 7 bases, and 20 bases separated the two germline ends. The CDR3 is CASVPLASGSGELFF. As DNA, the CDR3 is TGCGCCAGCGTTCCCCTAGCGAGCGGCAGCGGGGAGCTGTTTTTT.

The chain has TRBV20-1 and TRBJ1-1; 7 bases line up with TRBD1. CDR3 length equals 16 residues. Per germline, CDR1 DFQATT and CDR2 SNEGSKA (reference sequence). Germline trimming cut 3 bases from V and 3 bases from J; bases unmatched to any gene: 13. The CDR3: CSARPLGTATHTEAFF. CDR3 nucleotide sequence: TGCAGTGCTAGGCCCCTTGGGACAGCTACTCACACTGAAGCTTTCTTT.

The gene calls are TRBV6-5 and TRBJ1-2; D is unclear. The CDR3 is 15 amino acids. Germline CDR1 and CDR2: MNHEY and SVGAGI. The germline V and J ends were trimmed by 2 bases and 4 bases, with 14 bases remaining between them. The CDR3 sequence is CASSYKTAQTYGYTF. The CDR3 DNA follows: TGTGCCAGCAGTTACAAAACAGCTCAGACCTATGGCTACACCTTC.

The CDR3 is CASSEGQGGNEQFF. The DNA of the CDR3 is TGTGCCAGCAGTGAGGGACAGGGAGGGAATGAGCAGTTCTTC. This chain links TRBV6-1 with TRBJ2-1; 9 bases fit TRBD1. Per germline, CDR1 MNHNS and CDR2 SASEGT. The CDR3 is made up of 14 amino acids. V was clipped by 3 bases and J by 7 bases; unmatched bases: 4.